A selection of T cell receptor beta chains follows, all from one sample in a study of T cell responses to AZD1222 COVID-19 vaccine. Here immunoSEQ multiplex PCR was the method, and the copy in TCRdb shows in-frame clones only, minus some. The sample gives about 150,000 clones, 91% of which show up once; 4.4% is in the top ten. This specimen was peripheral blood, taken on day 0 of AZD1222 vaccination. The receptors were gathered from an adult in good health. Both conserved end residues are part of each CDR3. A D gene is named only where the DNA matches it firmly. Expanded clones get a size class; other rows say once, few or many, or leave the size out.

v_call: TRBV7-8; clone_size: NA; j_call: TRBJ1-1; d_call: NA; cdr3_aa: CASSSGADSAEAFF; cdr3_nt: TGTGCCAGCAGCTCAGGGGCTGACAGTGCAGAAGCTTTCTTT
v_call: TRBV18; clone_size: NA; j_call: TRBJ1-6; d_call: NA; cdr3_aa: CASSPSEGNNSPLHF; cdr3_nt: TGTGCCAGCTCACCTTCAGAGGGGAATAATTCACCCCTCCACTTT
v_call: TRBV10-2; clone_size: NA; j_call: TRBJ2-7; d_call: TRBD2; cdr3_aa: CASVYRASGTNSPYEQYF; cdr3_nt: TGCGCCAGTGTGTACCGGGCTAGCGGGACCAACTCCCCCTACGAGCAGTACTTC
v_call: TRBV7-3; clone_size: NA; j_call: TRBJ2-7; d_call: TRBD1; cdr3_aa: CASSLGTGRYEQYF; cdr3_nt: TGTGCCAGCAGCCTAGGGACAGGGAGGTACGAGCAGTACTTC
v_call: TRBV3-1/TRBV3-2; clone_size: NA; j_call: TRBJ2-3; d_call: TRBD2; cdr3_aa: CASSQDKREGGSTDTQYF; cdr3_nt: TGTGCCAGCAGCCAAGATAAGCGGGAGGGCGGTAGCACAGATACGCAGTATTTT
v_call: TRBV3-1/TRBV3-2; clone_size: NA; j_call: TRBJ2-2; d_call: TRBD2; cdr3_aa: CASSPGVGSGRANTGELFF; cdr3_nt: TGTGCCAGCAGCCCAGGGGTTGGTAGCGGGAGGGCGAACACCGGGGAGCTGTTTTTT
v_call: TRBV7-9; clone_size: NA; j_call: TRBJ1-1; d_call: TRBD1; cdr3_aa: CASRQGAENTEAFF; cdr3_nt: TGTGCCAGCAGACAGGGGGCGGAGAACACTGAAGCTTTCTTT
v_call: TRBV10-2; clone_size: NA; j_call: TRBJ1-6; d_call: NA; cdr3_aa: CASSLQDIGGIISPLHF; cdr3_nt: TGCGCCAGCAGCTTACAGGACATAGGCGGGATCATTTCACCCCTCCACTTT
v_call: TRBV4-1; clone_size: NA; j_call: TRBJ1-5; d_call: NA; cdr3_aa: CASSLTERDQPQHF; cdr3_nt: TGCGCCAGCAGCCTGACTGAGAGGGATCAGCCCCAGCATTTT
v_call: TRBV24-1; clone_size: NA; j_call: TRBJ1-5; d_call: NA; cdr3_aa: CATSGTQGNQPQHF; cdr3_nt: TGTGCCACCAGTGGTACACAGGGAAATCAGCCCCAGCATTTT
v_call: TRBV7-2; clone_size: NA; j_call: TRBJ1-4; d_call: TRBD1; cdr3_aa: CASSLASSGTGSGKLFF; cdr3_nt: TGTGCCAGCAGCTTAGCCTCGTCAGGGACAGGGAGCGGAAAACTGTTTTTT
v_call: TRBV3-1/TRBV3-2; clone_size: NA; j_call: TRBJ1-4; d_call: NA; cdr3_aa: CASSQHRQGPEKLFF; cdr3_nt: TGTGCCAGCAGCCAACATCGCCAGGGGCCTGAAAAACTGTTTTTT
v_call: TRBV9; clone_size: NA; j_call: TRBJ2-7; d_call: TRBD2; cdr3_aa: CASSPNEGLAGYEQYF; cdr3_nt: TGTGCCAGCAGCCCCAATGAAGGGCTAGCGGGCTACGAGCAGTACTTC
v_call: TRBV5-3; clone_size: NA; j_call: TRBJ1-2; d_call: TRBD1; cdr3_aa: CARSINRGLYGYTF; cdr3_nt: TGTGCCAGAAGCATCAACAGGGGGCTCTATGGCTACACCTTC
v_call: TRBV7-2; clone_size: NA; j_call: TRBJ1-5; d_call: NA; cdr3_aa: CASSLEGTLFQPQHF; cdr3_nt: TGTGCCAGCAGCTTAGAGGGAACCCTTTTTCAGCCCCAGCATTTT
v_call: TRBV7-3; clone_size: NA; j_call: TRBJ2-3; d_call: NA; cdr3_aa: CASSLTNDRPRYF; cdr3_nt: TGTGCCAGCAGCTTAACCAACGACCGCCCAAGGTATTTT
v_call: TRBV2; clone_size: NA; j_call: TRBJ1-1; d_call: TRBD1; cdr3_aa: CASSNNRGNTEAFF; cdr3_nt: TGTGCCAGCAGTAATAACAGGGGAAACACTGAAGCTTTCTTT
v_call: TRBV27; clone_size: NA; j_call: TRBJ2-6; d_call: NA; cdr3_aa: CASSPFAQVTIKVPGANVLTF; cdr3_nt: TGTGCCAGCAGTCCTTTCGCGCAGGTCACGATTAAGGTTCCTGGGGCCAACGTCCTGACTTTC
v_call: TRBV9; clone_size: NA; j_call: TRBJ2-1; d_call: NA; cdr3_aa: CASSVGLAPNNEQFF; cdr3_nt: TGTGCCAGCAGCGTAGGGCTAGCGCCTAACAATGAGCAGTTCTTC
v_call: TRBV11-2; clone_size: NA; j_call: TRBJ2-5; d_call: TRBD2; cdr3_aa: CASSSSGKETQYF; cdr3_nt: TGTGCCAGCAGCTCTAGCGGGAAAGAGACCCAGTACTTC
v_call: TRBV9; clone_size: NA; j_call: TRBJ2-2; d_call: NA; cdr3_aa: CASSVDAQTTTGELFF; cdr3_nt: TGTGCCAGCAGCGTAGATGCACAGACAACCACCGGGGAGCTGTTTTTT
v_call: TRBV28; clone_size: NA; j_call: TRBJ1-2; d_call: NA; cdr3_aa: CATLALRLSYTF; cdr3_nt: TGTGCCACCTTAGCTCTTAGGCTAAGCTACACCTTC
v_call: TRBV7-2; clone_size: NA; j_call: TRBJ1-3; d_call: NA; cdr3_aa: CASRRDGSSGNTIYF; cdr3_nt: TGTGCCAGCAGACGGGACGGCTCCTCTGGAAACACCATATATTTT
v_call: TRBV10-3; clone_size: NA; j_call: TRBJ2-7; d_call: NA; cdr3_aa: CAISEGLRGGLEQYF; cdr3_nt: TGTGCCATCAGTGAGGGACTACGCGGAGGTCTGGAGCAGTACTTC
v_call: TRBV5-1; clone_size: NA; j_call: TRBJ2-7; d_call: TRBD2; cdr3_aa: CASSYRIAGSSYEQYF; cdr3_nt: TGCGCCAGCAGCTACAGAATAGCGGGGAGCTCCTACGAGCAGTACTTC
v_call: TRBV27; clone_size: NA; j_call: TRBJ1-2; d_call: NA; cdr3_aa: CASSLGASSYGYTF; cdr3_nt: TGTGCCAGCAGCCTAGGGGCCAGCTCCTATGGCTACACCTTC
v_call: TRBV19; clone_size: NA; j_call: TRBJ1-5; d_call: TRBD1; cdr3_aa: CASSSSGQVVNQPQHF; cdr3_nt: TGTGCCAGTAGTAGTTCGGGACAGGTGGTCAATCAGCCCCAGCATTTT
v_call: TRBV6-1; clone_size: NA; j_call: TRBJ2-7; d_call: NA; cdr3_aa: CASSGPRDISPYEQYF; cdr3_nt: TGTGCCAGCAGTGGCCCCCGTGACATCTCACCCTACGAGCAGTACTTC
v_call: TRBV28; clone_size: NA; j_call: TRBJ2-2; d_call: TRBD1; cdr3_aa: CASSTGQGASNTGELFF; cdr3_nt: TGTGCCAGCAGCACGGGACAGGGGGCCTCAAACACCGGGGAGCTGTTTTTT
v_call: TRBV7-3; clone_size: NA; j_call: TRBJ2-3; d_call: TRBD2; cdr3_aa: CASSLSGTTDTQYF; cdr3_nt: TGTGCCAGCAGCCTTAGCGGGACCACAGATACGCAGTATTTT
v_call: TRBV19; clone_size: NA; j_call: TRBJ2-3; d_call: NA; cdr3_aa: CASRPTGTDTQYF; cdr3_nt: TGTGCCAGTAGGCCGACTGGCACAGATACGCAGTATTTT
v_call: TRBV28; clone_size: once; j_call: TRBJ1-2; d_call: NA; cdr3_aa: CASSPFSGTSYGYTF; cdr3_nt: TGTGCCAGCAGTCCCTTTTCCGGGACATCATATGGCTACACCTTC